This TCR beta chain stems from a study of human T cells and chemical hapten exposure. Time point: pre-sensitization, week 0. As to treatment: therapeutic diphenylcyclopropenone sensitization with weekly scalp DPC. This clonotype was detected a few times. Looked up from germline, CDR1 is SGHRS and CDR2 is YFSETQ. J gave up 0 bases and V 3 bases, and 6 bases lay outside the gene matches. The CDR3 extends over 16 amino acids. TCRdb re-derived calls from the RACE reads in MiXCR, one entry per CDR3 protein. The repertoire consists of 240,000 or so distinct CDR3 sequences, with about 8.1% occurring once and the leading ten covering 2% to 3%.

The sequence came from a woman aged 40 to 50 with alopecia areata. Some clones in this sample may be carry-over from other donors' samples. This chain links TRBV5-1 with TRBJ1-3; 7 bases agree with TRBD1. The specimen comprised whole blood, sampled in connection with sensitization to the hapten diphenylcyclopropenone (DPC). CDR3 bases: TGCGCCAGCAGCTCACAGGGACAGAGCTCTGGAAACACCATATATTTT. Residues: CASSSQGQSSGNTIYF.